This T cell receptor (beta chain) was sequenced in a study of OX40 agonist ivuxolimab in advanced cancers. As for this clone: Its antigen is currently unknown.

Findings of the study overall: By week 6 at 0.1 to 3.0 mg/kg, blood CD4+ and CD8+ T cells had expanded clonally. No determination was made of the antigen specificity of the expanded peripheral T cells. Expanded clones belonging to CD8+ T cells outnumbered, on average, those of CD4+.

Autoimmune disease history or systemic immunosuppression excluded patients. Only in-frame clones appear in the TCRdb table, and some are missing; sequencing was by immunoSEQ multiplex PCR. The repertoire holds tens of thousands of clones, with 85% to 95% as singletons. V lost 2 bases to trimming and J lost 5 bases, with 11 bases between them. This CDR3 comprises 14 residues. Germline V gives CDR1 KGHSH, CDR2 LQKENI. The sequence was obtained from an adult with an advanced solid tumor such as melanoma, head and neck, liver or kidney cancer. V gene TRBV18 combines with J gene TRBJ2-3; TRBD2 is a possible D gene (5 bases). Sequenced material: CD4+ or CD8+ T cells sorted from blood, taken in a trial of the OX40 agonist ivuxolimab. The CDR3 sequence: CASSPNGVGDTQYF. In DNA form, the CDR3 reads TGTGCCAGCTCACCAAACGGGGTAGGAGATACGCAGTATTTT. Based on the CDR3 plus reference TRBV18 and TRBJ2-3, the full variable domain is NAGVMQNPRHLVRRRGQEARLRCSPMKGHSHVYWYRQLPEEGLKFMVYLQKENIIDESGMPKERFSAEFPKEGPSILRIQQVVRGDSAAYFCASSPNGVGDTQYFGPGTRLTVL.